Each of the 11 T cell receptor beta chains below was sequenced from the same sample in a study of graft-versus-host responses after intestinal transplantation. Assay used: immunoSEQ multiplex PCR; TCRdb lists only in-frame clones, some missing. This sample has thousands of clones, with roughly four fifths found just once. Graft specimens yielded both intraepithelial and lamina propria lymphocytes. The sequencing used ileum tissue, collected roughly 5 and 7 days after intestinal transplantation. All receptors come from a human patient who received an intestinal transplant, so some T cells may come from the graft donor.

In nucleotides, the CDR3 is TGTGCCAGCTCACCACTAGCGGGCGAGCAGTACTTC. Residues: CASSPLAGEQYF. The chain employs TRBV18 and TRBJ2-7; 7 nucleotides match TRBD2. The V gene's germline CDR1 is KGHSH and CDR2 LQKENI. There are 12 residues in the CDR3. With V trimmed by 1 base and J by 6 bases, 0 bases remained unmatched.

J is TRBJ1-1 and V is TRBV19, with a weak D call TRBD1 (5 bases). The CDR3 is made up of 13 amino acids. Germline CDR1 reads LNHDA; CDR2 reads SQIVND (reference sequence). Trimming removed 6 bases from V and 3 bases from J, with 11 bases in between. The DNA of the CDR3 is TGTGCCAGTAGGGTCTTAGGGGACACTGAAGCTTTCTTT. Residues: CASRVLGDTEAFF.

This clone has a handful of counts. The V gene is TRBV5-4, the J gene TRBJ2-1, with 7 bases fitting TRBD2. Trimming cost V 4 bases and J 3 bases; bases outside gene matches: 7. The CDR3 has 15 residues. Germline V lookup: CDR1 SGHNT, CDR2 YYREEE (reference sequence). The CDR3 loop reads CASSLASGIYNEQFF. CDR3 sequence (DNA): TGTGCCAGCAGCCTGGCCAGCGGGATCTACAATGAGCAGTTCTTC.

V gene TRBV5-6 combines with J gene TRBJ2-7; the match to TRBD1 covers 10 bases. Germline assignment: CDR1 SGHDT and CDR2 YYEEEE. The CDR3 runs 15 residues. V gave up 2 bases and J gave up 7 bases; unmatched junction bases: 9. CDR3 nucleotides: TGTGCCAGCAGCTTATTCGGGACAGGGGATGGGGAGCAGTACTTC. This encodes CASSLFGTGDGEQYF.

The rearrangement uses TRBV20-1 and TRBJ2-3, with no clear D. The CDR3 sequence is 11 residues long. Germline CDR1 DFQATT, CDR2 SNEGSKA (reference sequence). V lost 2 bases and J 4 bases, leaving 4 bases between the germline ends. CDR3: CSARLADTQYF. The CDR3 coding sequence is TGCAGTGCTAGACTAGCAGATACGCAGTATTTT.

The rearrangement links TRBV19 to TRBJ2-3; TRBD2 matches 8 bases. CDR1 is LNHDA, CDR2 SQIVND, per germline (reference sequence). V shed 3 bases and J 4 bases; nucleotides not matched to a gene: 0. The CDR3 covers 13 residues. CDR3 protein: CASSMTSADTQYF. The CDR3 region has the DNA TGTGCCAGTAGTATGACTAGCGCAGATACGCAGTATTTT.

This chain links TRBV9 with TRBJ2-3, with D hard to call. CDR1 and CDR2 from the germline V gene are SGDLS and YYNGEE. With 5 bases removed from V and 6 bases from J, the gap between germline ends came to 16 bases. The CDR3 runs 14 residues. The CDR3 spells CASSGGFSFDTQYF. The DNA of the CDR3 is TGTGCCAGCAGTGGCGGATTTAGCTTTGATACGCAGTATTTT.

The chain has TRBV7-9 and TRBJ2-1; 10 bases are shared with TRBD2. Trimming took 5 bases from V and 0 from J; bases not matched to a gene: 7. In germline, CDR1 is SEHNR, CDR2 FQNEAQ (reference sequence). CDR3 length: 17 amino acids. As DNA, the CDR3 is TGTGCCAGCAGCGGTCGGACTAGCGGAAGCTCCTACAATGAGCAGTTCTTC. Its protein product is CASSGRTSGSSYNEQFF.

The chain's CDR3 is CASSFSIWGTGNTIYF. CDR3 nucleotide sequence: TGTGCCAGCAGCTTCTCTATCTGGGGGACGGGAAACACCATATATTTT. The rearrangement joins TRBV7-2 to TRBJ1-3; a possible D gene is TRBD1 (5 bases). The length of the CDR3 is 16 residues. The V end lost 3 bases, the J end lost 4 bases, and 16 bases lay between the germline ends. Germline CDR1 is SGHTA and CDR2 is FQGNSA.

The table lists this clone with a few counts. V and J are TRBV9 and TRBJ2-2; D not certain. Trimming removed 2 bases at V and 7 bases at J, with 12 bases between. The CDR3 covers 14 residues. CDR1 is SGDLS and CDR2 is YYNGEE in the germline V gene. For the CDR3, the DNA is TGTGCCAGCAGCGTGAGCCCGACTTACGGGGAGCTGTTTTTT. Translated, it gives CASSVSPTYGELFF.

CDR3 region: CASSLFRGWRSPYGYTF. CDR3 DNA: TGTGCCAGCAGCTTGTTTCGGGGATGGAGGTCCCCCTATGGCTACACCTTC. The rearrangement uses TRBV7-4 and TRBJ1-2; D remains ambiguous. Germline assignment: CDR1 SGHVT and CDR2 SQSDAQ. The V end lost 3 bases, the J end lost 4 bases, and 21 bases lay between the germline ends. CDR3 length: 17 residues.